The entry below describes one T cell receptor beta chain. The antigen is not known. MiXCR, applied by TCRdb to the RT-PCR reads, yields one record per CDR3 protein. The table includes 450,000 to 600,000 distinct CDR3 sequences, roughly 8.2% detected once. This entry is derived from a study of response to subunit inactivated influenza vaccine. Findings and limits, study-wide: Few additional T cells are recruited per seasonal influenza vaccination, authors suggested.

This clonotype was obtained from a man between 50 and 75 years old who received an inactivated influenza vaccine. The sample was PBMCs from blood, taken approximately 25 months after vaccination.

The CDR3 coding sequence is TGTGCCAGCAGTTACGAAAGATTAGCGGCGGGAGAGAACACCGGGGAGCTGTTTTTT. This sequence encodes CASSYERLAAGENTGELFF. This chain links TRBV6-5 with TRBJ2-2, with TRBD2 matching over 7 bases. Germline CDR1 is MNHEY and CDR2 is SVGAGI. This CDR3 spans 19 amino acids. After removal of 2 bases from V and 1 base from J, the junction contained 13 bases not matched to a gene.